This passage covers 14 T cell receptor beta chains from one sample sequenced in a study of blood T cells in healthy people across ages. The use of a sample-barcoded 5' primer and a J-beta primer mix characterized a second PCR of 7 to 11 cycles. From the 5' RACE reads, TCRdb called clonotypes with MiXCR, one entry per CDR3 protein. Among 750,000 to 850,000 distinct CDR3 sequences listed, around a quarter were seen once. The same sample was also used in a study of T cells of mothers and their children.

Sequencing was performed on blood. Receptors originate from a boy between 10 and 17 years old in good health.

This clonotype occurred a few times. DNA of the CDR3: TGCGCCAGCAGCCAACTGACTAGCGGGAGGGACTACGAGCAGTACTTC. The encoded protein is CASSQLTSGRDYEQYF. This rearrangement joins TRBV4-1 to TRBJ2-7; TRBD2 aligns across 14 bases. The V gene's germline CDR1 is MGHRA and CDR2 YSYEKL. The junction had 3 bases not matched to a gene; V was cut back by 2 bases and J by 3 bases. The CDR3 consists of 16 residues.

This clonotype came up a few times. The chain carries TRBV14 and TRBJ2-3; 9 bases are a match to TRBD2. The CDR3 length is 13 residues. Germline V CDR1 and CDR2: SGHDN, FVKESK. After removal of 7 bases from V and 8 bases from J, the junction contained 7 bases not matched to a gene. DNA of the CDR3: TGTGCCAGCAACCCCTCTAGCGGGGTTACGCAGTATTTT. It yields the protein CASNPSSGVTQYF. The whole variable domain, filled in from reference TRBV14 and TRBJ2-3, reads EAGVTQFPSHSVIEKGQTVTLRCDPISGHDNLYWYRRVMGKEIKFLLHFVKESKQDESGMPNNRFLAERTGGTYSTLKVQPAELEDSGVYFCASNPSSGVTQYFGPGTRLTVL.

This clonotype was detected a few times. The chain employs TRBV7-6 and TRBJ2-3, with 9 bases aligning to TRBD1. Per the germline V gene, CDR1 is SGHVS and CDR2 is FNYEAQ. CDR3 length: 16 residues. Trimming cost V 1 base and J 2 bases; bases outside gene matches: 4. CDR3 DNA sequence: TGTGCCAGCAGCTTAGAAGGGGACAGGGTCACAGATACGCAGTATTTT. Amino acid sequence: CASSLEGDRVTDTQYF.

The CDR3 DNA is TGTGCCATCAGCGGGACAGGGGATGAAAAACTGTTTTTT. The encoded protein is CAISGTGDEKLFF. The V call is TRBV10-3, the J call TRBJ1-4, with 10 bases that match TRBD1. The CDR3 consists of 13 residues. In germline, CDR1 is ENHRY, CDR2 SYGVKD. J lost 6 bases, V lost 6 bases, and 1 base had no gene match.

The chain couples TRBV10-3 to TRBJ2-1; D remains ambiguous. CDR3 length equals 15 residues. Trimming removed 2 bases at V and 0 bases at J, with 8 bases between. The germline V gene has CDR1 ENHRY and CDR2 SYGVKD. The CDR3 DNA reads as TGTGCCATCAGTGAGGGGCTAAGCTCCTACAATGAGCAGTTCTTC. It yields the protein CAISEGLSSYNEQFF.

Concerning this clonotype: Given a much more abundant clone one base away, this may be a read error. This rearrangement joins TRBV4-2 to TRBJ2-5; 9 nucleotides match TRBD1. The closer fit of TRBJ2-7 to the DNA end suggests the J call may be wrong. CDR1 is LGHNA and CDR2 is YNFKEQ in the germline V gene. The CDR3 extends over 15 amino acids. CDR3 DNA: TGTGCCAGCAGCCAAGAAGGGACAGGGACCTACGAGCAGTACTTC. As protein: CASSQEGTGTYEQYF.

This clonotype was picked up a small number of times. This chain connects TRBV19 to TRBJ2-4; no definite D call. The CDR3 length is 17 residues. Germline loops: CDR1 LNHDA, CDR2 SQIVND (reference sequence). Trimming removed 5 bases from V and 1 base from J, with 18 bases in between. CDR3 in DNA: TGTGCCAGTAGTGACCTATCTCCGAAAGAGGCCAAAAACATTCAGTACTTC. Encoded protein: CASSDLSPKEAKNIQYF.

In this sample, this clonotype turned up a few times. V and J are TRBV11-2 and TRBJ2-1; 12 bases match TRBD2. Germline V gene sequence: CDR1 SGHAT, CDR2 FQNNGV. The CDR3 sequence is 18 residues long. Trimming at V came to 1 base and at J to 0 bases, leaving 4 bases not matched to a gene. The CDR3 protein is CASSLGEGLAGSYNEQFF. DNA of the CDR3: TGTGCCAGCAGCTTAGGTGAGGGACTAGCGGGCTCCTACAATGAGCAGTTCTTC.

CDR3 DNA sequence: TGCAGTGCTCGGACTAGCGGGCGCACAGATACGCAGTATTTT. The encoded protein is CSARTSGRTDTQYF. The chain links TRBV20-1 to TRBJ2-3, with 11 bases lining up with TRBD2. J was trimmed by 1 base and V by 5 bases; bases with no gene match: 2. From germline, CDR1 is DFQATT and CDR2 SNEGSKA (reference sequence). The CDR3 totals 14 residues.

The V call is TRBV28, the J call TRBJ2-3, with D unclear. Germline V lookup: CDR1 MDHEN, CDR2 SYDVKM. CDR3 length: 13 amino acids. Trimming pared 10 bases from V and 3 bases from J, leaving 14 bases between. The CDR3, as DNA: TGTGCCACCAGGACCAGGTCGACAGATACGCAGTATTTT. Its protein product is CATRTRSTDTQYF.

The chain has TRBV4-1 and TRBJ2-2; D call uncertain. This CDR3 region has 13 residues. The germline V gene has CDR1 MGHRA and CDR2 YSYEKL. Trimming removed 8 bases at V and 2 bases at J, with 9 bases between. In nucleotides, the CDR3 is TGCGCCAGCTATGACGATAACACCGGGGAGCTGTTTTTT. Protein product: CASYDDNTGELFF.

The chain's CDR3 is CASSNRRDKNQPQHF. The CDR3 DNA reads as TGTGCCAGTAGTAACCGGAGGGACAAGAATCAGCCCCAGCATTTT. The chain combines TRBV19 with TRBJ1-5; maybe TRBD1 (6 bases). CDR1 LNHDA and CDR2 SQIVND come from the germline V gene (reference sequence). The V and J ends lost 4 bases and 4 bases respectively, with 14 bases between them. The CDR3 sequence is 15 residues long.

This clonotype was seen only a few times. The chain joins TRBV7-9 to TRBJ1-1, with D uncertain. This CDR3 contains 15 residues. The germline V gene has CDR1 SEHNR and CDR2 FQNEAQ (reference sequence). V lost 1 base and J 0 bases, leaving 9 bases between the germline ends. The CDR3, as DNA: TGTGCCAGCAGCTTAGGGGAAAGCATGAACACTGAAGCTTTCTTT. This codes for CASSLGESMNTEAFF.

J is TRBJ2-5 and V is TRBV3-1, with D perhaps assigned TRBD1 or TRBD2 (5 bases each). Germline CDR1 is LGHDT and CDR2 is YNNKEL (reference sequence). This CDR3 spans 15 amino acids. Trimming took off 4 bases at V and 2 bases at J, with 14 bases between the two ends. CDR3 region: CASSLYGTGQETQYF. Here the CDR3 DNA reads TGTGCCAGCAGCCTATACGGGACCGGGCAAGAGACCCAGTACTTC.